This T cell receptor (beta chain) was obtained from a study of T-cell memory formation after mild COVID-19. Study findings and constraints: CD8+ contracting clones occupied EMRA, while CD4+ ones occupied mainly CM and EM. Contracting clones from day 15 to 85 showed balanced CD4/CD8; later expanders favored CD4+.

The germline gives CDR1 SGHRS, CDR2 YFSETQ. There are 15 residues in the CDR3. V shed 2 bases, J shed 6 bases, and the junction held 5 bases outside the gene matches. Concerning this clonotype: Its cognate antigen is unknown.

Researchers used 5'RACE with constant-segment primers to make TCR alpha and TCR beta cDNA libraries that carry sample barcodes and UMIs. TCRdb called the 5' RACE reads again in MiXCR, with one record for every CDR3 protein. The sample has around 200,000 distinct CDR3 sequences, approximately 17% seen once. The clonotype comes from a man aged 18 to 35 who had mild COVID-19 (a few samples of this study predate the infection). Cell type and time point are not known. The chain couples TRBV5-1 to TRBJ2-1; 10 bases are shared with TRBD2. Sequenced sample: PBMCs or a T cell subset sorted from them (not recorded which). The chain's CDR3 is CASSFQAGGTNEQFF. CDR3 in DNA: TGCGCCAGCAGCTTCCAAGCGGGGGGGACCAATGAGCAGTTCTTC.